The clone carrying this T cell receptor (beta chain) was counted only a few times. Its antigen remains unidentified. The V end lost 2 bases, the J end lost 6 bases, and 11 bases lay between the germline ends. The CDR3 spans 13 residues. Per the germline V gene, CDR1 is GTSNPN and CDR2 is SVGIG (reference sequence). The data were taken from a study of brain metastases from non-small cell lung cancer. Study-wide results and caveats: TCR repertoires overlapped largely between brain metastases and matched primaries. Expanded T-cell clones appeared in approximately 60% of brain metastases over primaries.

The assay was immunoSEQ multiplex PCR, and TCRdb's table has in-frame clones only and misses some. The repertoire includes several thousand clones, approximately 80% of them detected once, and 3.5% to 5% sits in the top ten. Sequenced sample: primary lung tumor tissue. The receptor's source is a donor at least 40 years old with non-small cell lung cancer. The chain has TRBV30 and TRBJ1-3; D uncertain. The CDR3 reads CAWSNGPANTIYF. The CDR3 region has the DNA TGTGCCTGGAGTAACGGGCCTGCAAACACCATATATTTT.